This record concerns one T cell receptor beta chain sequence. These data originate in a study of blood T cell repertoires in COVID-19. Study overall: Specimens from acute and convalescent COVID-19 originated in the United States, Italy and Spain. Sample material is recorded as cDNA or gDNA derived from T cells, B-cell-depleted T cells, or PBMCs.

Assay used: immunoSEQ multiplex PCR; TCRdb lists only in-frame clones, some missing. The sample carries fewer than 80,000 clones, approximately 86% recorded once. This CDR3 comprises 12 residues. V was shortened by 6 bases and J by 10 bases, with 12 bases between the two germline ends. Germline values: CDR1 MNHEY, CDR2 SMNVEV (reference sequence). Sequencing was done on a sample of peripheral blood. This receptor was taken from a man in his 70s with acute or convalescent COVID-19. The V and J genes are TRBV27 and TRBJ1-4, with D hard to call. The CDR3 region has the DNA TGTGCCAGCAGGTTTTCCGGTGGAAAACTGTTTTTT. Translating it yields CASRFSGGKLFF.